Following are 8 T cell receptor beta chains from one sample sequenced in a study of blood T cell repertoires in COVID-19. TCRdb's table, derived via immunoSEQ multiplex PCR, lists solely in-frame clones and lacks some. Altogether over 300,000 clones are present, more than 80% being singletons, with the ten largest covering around 6%. Sequences were obtained from peripheral blood. These receptors all stem from a man between 18 and 35 years old who had recovered from COVID-19.

This clone was counted once. The genes are TRBV5-4 and TRBJ1-2; D uncertain. Trimming stripped 0 bases from V and 4 bases from J, with 7 bases between. The CDR3 extends over 13 amino acids. Germline values: CDR1 SGHNT, CDR2 YYREEE (reference sequence). CDR3 in DNA: TGTGCCAGCAGCTTGGTTACTTCCTATGGCTACACCTTC. Translating gives CASSLVTSYGYTF. The full variable domain, rest sourced from reference TRBV5-4 and TRBJ1-2, is ETGVTQSPTHLIKTRGQQVTLRCSSQSGHNTVSWYQQALGQGPQFIFQYYREEENGRGNFPPRFSGLQFPNYSSELNVNALELDDSALYLCASSLVTSYGYTFGSGTRLTVV.

The chain couples TRBV6-5 to TRBJ1-3; D unclear. This CDR3 contains 14 residues. CDR1 is MNHEY, CDR2 SVGAGI, per germline. Trimming removed 2 bases at V and 0 bases at J, with 5 bases between. The CDR3 reads CASSYGPSGNTIYF. CDR3 nucleotide sequence: TGTGCCAGCAGTTACGGCCCCTCTGGAAACACCATATATTTT.

The chain recombines TRBV4-1 with TRBJ1-2, with a tentative D call TRBD1 (6 bases). Germline-derived CDR1 and CDR2 are MGHRA and YSYEKL. The CDR3 covers 17 residues. Trimming left V 0 bases short and J 6 bases short, with 20 bases between. CDR3 in amino acids: CASSQERKNRETHGYTF. The CDR3 bases are TGCGCCAGCAGCCAAGAGAGGAAGAACAGGGAGACCCATGGCTACACCTTC.

The chain has TRBV4-2 and TRBJ2-5, with 11 bases lining up with TRBD1. J was trimmed by 4 bases and V by 0 bases; bases with no gene match: 4. The length of the CDR3 is 16 residues. Germline V gives CDR1 LGHNA, CDR2 YNFKEQ. The CDR3 bases are TGTGCCAGCAGCCAAGAGGGACAGGGGGATGGAGAGACCCAGTACTTC. Protein sequence: CASSQEGQGDGETQYF.

The chain is built from TRBV19 and TRBJ2-2; 10 bases align to TRBD1. The CDR3 totals 16 residues. V was clipped by 5 bases and J by 6 bases; unmatched bases: 9. Germline assignment: CDR1 LNHDA and CDR2 SQIVND (reference sequence). CDR3 DNA: TGTGCCAGTAGTCATGAGGGGACAGGGGTTTCCGGGGAGCTGTTTTTT. It codes for CASSHEGTGVSGELFF.

The chain links TRBV5-1 to TRBJ2-1; 9 bases map to TRBD1. Unmatched junction bases numbered 4, after V lost 2 bases and J lost 4 bases. Germline CDR1 is SGHRS and CDR2 is YFSETQ. The CDR3 has 15 amino acids. As DNA, the CDR3 is TGCGCCAGCAGCTTCCGGGACAGGGAGTACAATGAGCAGTTCTTC. Its translation is CASSFRDREYNEQFF.

The chain links TRBV6-2 or TRBV6-3 to TRBJ2-1, with D maybe TRBD2 (7 bases). V was cut by 5 bases and J by 3 bases, with 26 bases left in between. The CDR3 is 19 residues long. Germline assignment: CDR1 MNHEY and CDR2 SVGEGT. As DNA, the CDR3 is TGTGCCAGCAGTACCCCCCGATGGGGGGGCCGGGGTTTCTACAATGAGCAGTTCTTC. Amino acid sequence: CASSTPRWGGRGFYNEQFF.

The V call is TRBV4-1, the J call TRBJ2-5, with D perhaps matching TRBD2 (5 bases). CDR3 length: 15 residues. With 0 bases removed from V and 4 bases from J, the gap between germline ends came to 12 bases. Germline V CDR1 and CDR2: MGHRA, YSYEKL. DNA of the CDR3: TGCGCCAGCAGCCAAGATTTAGCGCTGGGAGAGACCCAGTACTTC. It translates to CASSQDLALGETQYF.